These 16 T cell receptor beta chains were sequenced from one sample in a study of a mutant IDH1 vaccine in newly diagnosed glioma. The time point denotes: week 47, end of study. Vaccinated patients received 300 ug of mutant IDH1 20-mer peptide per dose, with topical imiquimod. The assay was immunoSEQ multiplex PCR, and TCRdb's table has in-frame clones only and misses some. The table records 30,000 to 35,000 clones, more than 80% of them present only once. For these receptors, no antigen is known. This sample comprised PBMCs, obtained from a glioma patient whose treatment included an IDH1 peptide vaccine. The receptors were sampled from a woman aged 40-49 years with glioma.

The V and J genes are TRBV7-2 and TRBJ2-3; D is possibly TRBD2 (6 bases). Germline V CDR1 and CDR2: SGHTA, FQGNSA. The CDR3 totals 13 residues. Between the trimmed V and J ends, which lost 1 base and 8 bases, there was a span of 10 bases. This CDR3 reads CASSLEEGGTQYF. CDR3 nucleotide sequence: TGTGCCAGCAGCTTAGAGGAGGGAGGTACGCAGTATTTT.

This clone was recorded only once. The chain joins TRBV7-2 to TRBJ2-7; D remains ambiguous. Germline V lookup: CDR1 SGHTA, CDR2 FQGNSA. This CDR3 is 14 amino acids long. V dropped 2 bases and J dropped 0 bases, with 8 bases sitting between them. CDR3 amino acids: CASSLTQSSYEQYF. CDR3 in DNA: TGTGCCAGCAGCTTAACACAGAGCTCCTACGAGCAGTACTTC.

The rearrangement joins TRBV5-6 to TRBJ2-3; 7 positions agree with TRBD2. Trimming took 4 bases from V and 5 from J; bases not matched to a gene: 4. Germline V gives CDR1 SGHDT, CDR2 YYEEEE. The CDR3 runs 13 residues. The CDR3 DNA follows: TGTGCCAGCAGCCGCCGGGGGGTAGATACGCAGTATTTT. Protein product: CASSRRGVDTQYF. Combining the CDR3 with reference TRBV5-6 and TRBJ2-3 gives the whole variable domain DAGVTQSPTHLIKTRGQQVTLRCSPKSGHDTVSWYQQALGQGPQFIFQYYEEEERQRGNFPDRFSGHQFPNYSSELNVNALLLGDSALYLCASSRRGVDTQYFGPGTRLTVL.

CDR3 sequence (DNA): TGCAGCGTTAAACAGGGTTCCAATCAGCCCCAGCATTTT. Its protein is CSVKQGSNQPQHF. The gene calls are TRBV29-1 and TRBJ1-5; maybe TRBD1 (6 bases). This CDR3 region has 13 residues. Between the trimmed V and J ends, which lost 5 bases and 3 bases, there was a span of 11 bases. The germline V gene has CDR1 SQVTM and CDR2 ANQGSEA. The full variable domain, completed using reference TRBV29-1 and TRBJ1-5, is SAVISQKPSRDICQRGTSLTIQCQVDSQVTMMFWYRQQPGQSLTLIATANQGSEATYESGFVIDKFPISRPNLTFSTLTVSNMSPEDSSIYLCSVKQGSNQPQHFGDGTRLSIL.

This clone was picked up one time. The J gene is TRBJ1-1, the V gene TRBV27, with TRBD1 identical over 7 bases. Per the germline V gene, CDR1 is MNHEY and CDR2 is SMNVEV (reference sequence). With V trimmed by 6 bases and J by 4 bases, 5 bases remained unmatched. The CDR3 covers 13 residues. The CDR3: CASSLQGLTEAFF. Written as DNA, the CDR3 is TGTGCCAGCAGCTTACAGGGGCTCACTGAAGCTTTCTTT.

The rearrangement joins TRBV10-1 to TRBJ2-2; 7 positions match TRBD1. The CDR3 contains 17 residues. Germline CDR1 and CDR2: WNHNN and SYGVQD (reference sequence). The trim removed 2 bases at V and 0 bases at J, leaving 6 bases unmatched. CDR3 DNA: TGCGCCAGCAGTGAGGCCCCGGGACAGCCGAACACCGGGGAGCTGTTTTTT. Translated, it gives CASSEAPGQPNTGELFF.

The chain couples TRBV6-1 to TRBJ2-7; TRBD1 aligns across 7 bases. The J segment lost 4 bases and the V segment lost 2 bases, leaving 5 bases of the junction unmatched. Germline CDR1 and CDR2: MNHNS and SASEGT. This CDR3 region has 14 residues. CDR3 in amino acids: CASSETGRGYEQYF. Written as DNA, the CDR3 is TGTGCCAGCAGTGAAACCGGCAGGGGGTACGAGCAGTACTTC.

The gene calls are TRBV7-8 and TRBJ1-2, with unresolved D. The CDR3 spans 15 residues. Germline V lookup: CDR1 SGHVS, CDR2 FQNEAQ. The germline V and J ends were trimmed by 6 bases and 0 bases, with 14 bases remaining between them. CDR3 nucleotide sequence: TGTGCCAGCAGTCCGTCTTCGGTAGCTAACTATGGCTACACCTTC. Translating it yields CASSPSSVANYGYTF.

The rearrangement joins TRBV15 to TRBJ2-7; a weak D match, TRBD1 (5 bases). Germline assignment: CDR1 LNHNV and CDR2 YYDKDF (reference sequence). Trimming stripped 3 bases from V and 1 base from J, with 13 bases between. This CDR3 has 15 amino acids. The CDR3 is CATSRELGPSYEQYF. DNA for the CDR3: TGTGCCACCAGCAGGGAGCTGGGGCCGTCCTACGAGCAGTACTTC.

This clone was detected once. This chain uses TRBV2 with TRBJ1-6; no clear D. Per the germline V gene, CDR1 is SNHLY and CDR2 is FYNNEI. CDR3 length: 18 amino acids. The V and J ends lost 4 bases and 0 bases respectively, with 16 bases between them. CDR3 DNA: TGTGCCAGCAGTGGGCCCCCTACCCGGAGCTCCTATAATTCACCCCTCCACTTT. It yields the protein CASSGPPTRSSYNSPLHF.

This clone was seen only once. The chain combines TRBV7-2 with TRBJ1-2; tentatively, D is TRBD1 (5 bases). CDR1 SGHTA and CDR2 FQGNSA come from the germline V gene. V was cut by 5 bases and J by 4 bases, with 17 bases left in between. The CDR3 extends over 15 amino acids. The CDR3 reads CASSLRQGPPYGYTF. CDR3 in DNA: TGTGCCAGCAGCCTCCGGCAGGGCCCCCCCTATGGCTACACCTTC.

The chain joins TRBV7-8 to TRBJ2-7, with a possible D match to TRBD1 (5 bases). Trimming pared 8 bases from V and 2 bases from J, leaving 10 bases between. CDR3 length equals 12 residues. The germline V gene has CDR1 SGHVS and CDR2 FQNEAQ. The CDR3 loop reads CASVGQPYEQYF. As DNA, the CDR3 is TGTGCCAGCGTCGGACAACCCTACGAGCAGTACTTC.

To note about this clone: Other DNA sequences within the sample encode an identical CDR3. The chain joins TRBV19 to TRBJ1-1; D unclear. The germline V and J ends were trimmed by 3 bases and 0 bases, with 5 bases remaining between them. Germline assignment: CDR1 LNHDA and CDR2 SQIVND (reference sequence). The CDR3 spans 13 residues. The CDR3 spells CASSISMNTEAFF. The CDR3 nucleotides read TGTGCCAGTAGTATTTCGATGAACACTGAAGCTTTCTTT.

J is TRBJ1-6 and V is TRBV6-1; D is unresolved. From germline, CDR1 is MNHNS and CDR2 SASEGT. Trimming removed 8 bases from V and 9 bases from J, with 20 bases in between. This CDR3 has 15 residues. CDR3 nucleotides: TGTGCCAGCGTCCAGACCGGACGGCGGGTTTCACCCCTCCACTTT. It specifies CASVQTGRRVSPLHF.

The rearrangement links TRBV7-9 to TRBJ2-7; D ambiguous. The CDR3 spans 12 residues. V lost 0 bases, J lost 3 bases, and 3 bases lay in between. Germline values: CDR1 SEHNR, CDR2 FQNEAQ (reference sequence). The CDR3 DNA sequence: TGTGCCAGCAGCTTAGCCCGCTACGAGCAGTACTTC. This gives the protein CASSLARYEQYF.

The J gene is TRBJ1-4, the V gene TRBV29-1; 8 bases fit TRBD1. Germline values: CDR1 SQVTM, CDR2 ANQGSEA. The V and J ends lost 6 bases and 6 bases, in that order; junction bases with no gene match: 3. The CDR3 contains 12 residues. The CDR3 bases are TGCAGCGTCCTACAGGGGGATGAAAAACTGTTTTTT. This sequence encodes CSVLQGDEKLFF.